This T cell receptor (beta chain) stems from a study of T cell responses to AZD1222 COVID-19 vaccine. Study-level points and caveats: Spike was spanned by vaccine-associated CD4 TCRs, with dominance at 160-218 and 743-854.

Measured with immunoSEQ multiplex PCR; TCRdb has only the in-frame clones, and not every one. Here the sample spans about 48,000 clones, about 88% being singletons. It was second doses at about 4 or about 12 weeks that were pooled. In the case of this clone: Its cognate antigen is unknown.

Source: peripheral blood, taken 28 days after the second AZD1222 dose. The TCR sequence derives from an adult who received the AZD1222 COVID-19 vaccine.

The CDR3 DNA sequence: TGTGCCAGCACCTCTACGTGGGGGGGCGTCGGAACTAATGAAAAACTGTTTTTT. It is translated as CASTSTWGGVGTNEKLFF. The V and J genes are TRBV21-1 and TRBJ1-4. TRBV21-1 is designated a pseudogene. This CDR3 has 18 residues.